These T cell receptor beta chains were read from a single sample in a study of blood T cell repertoires in COVID-19. The assay was immunoSEQ multiplex PCR, and TCRdb's table has in-frame clones only and misses some. The sample records a few hundred thousand clones, 85% to 90% being singletons. Specimen: PBMCs or T cells enriched from blood (not recorded which). The receptors come from a woman between 18 and 30 years old in a cohort exposed to, infected with or recovered from COVID-19 (not recorded which). Each CDR3 is given with its conserved first and last residue. Each record gives: D gene, V gene, J gene, clone size, CDR3 protein, CDR3 DNA. The D gene is left open where the match is weak. Part of the rows lack a size; the others show once, few, many or a class for expanded clones.

D: -
V: TRBV7-9
J: TRBJ2-7
size: once
CDR3: CASSLESVRGDYEQYF
DNA: TGTGCCAGCAGCTTAGAATCGGTTCGGGGAGACTACGAGCAGTACTTC

D: TRBD2
V: TRBV7-2
J: TRBJ2-1
size: -
CDR3: CASSLRGSWNEQFF
DNA: TGTGCCAGCAGCTTACGCGGGAGTTGGAATGAGCAGTTCTTC

D: -
V: TRBV25-1
J: TRBJ1-1
size: few
CDR3: CASSNPGTEAFF
DNA: TGTGCCAGCAGTAACCCGGGCACTGAAGCTTTCTTT

D: -
V: TRBV2
J: TRBJ1-5
size: -
CDR3: CASRLELWQPQHF
DNA: TGTGCCAGCAGACTTGAGTTATGGCAGCCCCAGCATTTT

D: -
V: TRBV7-2
J: TRBJ1-2
size: -
CDR3: CASSLVVLGGYGYTF
DNA: TGTGCCAGCAGCTTAGTGGTGTTGGGGGGCTATGGCTACACCTTC

D: -
V: TRBV5-1
J: TRBJ1-1
size: -
CDR3: CASSFGRNTEAFF
DNA: TGCGCCAGCAGCTTCGGTCGGAACACTGAAGCTTTCTTT

D: TRBD1
V: TRBV4-1
J: TRBJ1-1
size: few
CDR3: CASSPVGTGRSEAFF
DNA: TGCGCCAGCAGCCCAGTTGGGACAGGGCGGTCTGAAGCTTTCTTT

D: -
V: TRBV4-1
J: TRBJ1-1
size: -
CDR3: CASSHLLKPLSTEAFF
DNA: TGCGCCAGCAGCCACCTCCTCAAGCCTTTGAGCACTGAAGCTTTCTTT

D: TRBD1
V: TRBV6-1
J: TRBJ1-2
size: once
CDR3: CASSEYYGTANYGYTF
DNA: TGTGCCAGCAGTGAATATTACGGGACAGCTAACTATGGCTACACCTTC

D: TRBD1
V: TRBV4-1
J: TRBJ1-3
size: -
CDR3: CASSQRGLPTGGNTIYF
DNA: TGCGCCAGCAGCCAGCGGGGTCTCCCGACAGGGGGAAACACCATATATTTT

D: TRBD2
V: TRBV30
J: TRBJ2-3
size: -
CDR3: CAWSNSGSLTDTQYF
DNA: TGTGCCTGGAGTAATAGCGGGAGCCTCACAGATACGCAGTATTTT

D: TRBD2
V: TRBV19
J: TRBJ2-7
size: -
CDR3: CASSMGTSGVEQYF
DNA: TGTGCCAGTAGTATGGGGACTAGCGGGGTCGAGCAGTACTTC

D: -
V: TRBV27
J: TRBJ1-1
size: once
CDR3: CASSLSGGITEAFF
DNA: TGTGCCAGCAGTTTATCGGGAGGGATTACTGAAGCTTTCTTT

D: -
V: TRBV12-3/TRBV12-4
J: TRBJ1-3
size: -
CDR3: CASTISGNTIYF
DNA: TGTGCCAGCACCATCTCTGGAAACACCATATATTTT

D: -
V: TRBV19
J: TRBJ1-2
size: -
CDR3: CASRNGRGTNYGYTF
DNA: TGTGCCAGTAGGAATGGGCGTGGAACTAACTATGGCTACACCTTC

D: -
V: TRBV6-5
J: TRBJ2-5
size: -
CDR3: CASSYGQSETQYF
DNA: TGTGCCAGCAGTTATGGACAGTCGGAGACCCAGTACTTC

D: TRBD1
V: TRBV27
J: TRBJ1-2
size: -
CDR3: CASSPISRTGVGSNYGYTF
DNA: TGTGCCAGCAGTCCGATTTCTAGGACAGGGGTAGGGTCTAACTATGGCTACACCTTC

D: TRBD2
V: TRBV24-1
J: TRBJ2-1
size: -
CDR3: CATSDLTSGVPYNEQFF
DNA: TGTGCCACCAGTGATTTAACTAGCGGGGTCCCCTACAATGAGCAGTTCTTC

D: TRBD1
V: TRBV24-1
J: TRBJ2-2
size: -
CDR3: CAGQGSPTGELFF
DNA: TGTGCCGGACAGGGATCCCCCACCGGGGAGCTGTTTTTT

D: TRBD1
V: TRBV28
J: TRBJ2-7
size: -
CDR3: CASSTKFGTGHSYEQYF
DNA: TGTGCCAGCAGTACGAAGTTTGGGACAGGGCACTCCTACGAGCAGTACTTC

D: -
V: TRBV9
J: TRBJ2-3
size: -
CDR3: CASSATSLSTDTQYF
DNA: TGTGCCAGCAGCGCCACTAGCCTTAGCACAGATACGCAGTATTTT

D: -
V: TRBV2
J: TRBJ2-1
size: -
CDR3: CASTLLGGNSYNEQFF
DNA: TGTGCCAGCACCCTCCTCGGCGGGAACTCCTACAATGAGCAGTTCTTC

D: TRBD1
V: TRBV7-6
J: TRBJ1-2
size: -
CDR3: CASSPPREGGDGYTF
DNA: TGTGCCAGCAGCCCACCACGGGAAGGGGGCGATGGCTACACCTTC

D: -
V: TRBV27
J: TRBJ2-1
size: -
CDR3: CASSLRDRDNEQFF
DNA: TGTGCCAGCAGTCTCAGGGATAGAGACAATGAGCAGTTCTTC

D: -
V: TRBV4-1
J: TRBJ2-2
size: -
CDR3: CASSQDPTSNTGELFF
DNA: TGCGCCAGCAGCCAAGACCCCACATCGAACACCGGGGAGCTGTTTTTT

D: TRBD1
V: TRBV9
J: TRBJ2-3
size: many
CDR3: CASSVGTGGTDTQYF
DNA: TGTGCCAGCAGCGTAGGGACAGGGGGCACAGATACGCAGTATTTT

D: -
V: TRBV20-1
J: TRBJ2-7
size: few
CDR3: CSASTPTGEQYF
DNA: TGCAGTGCTAGTACTCCGACGGGAGAGCAGTACTTC

D: -
V: TRBV5-4
J: TRBJ2-1
size: -
CDR3: CASSFAAASYNEQFF
DNA: TGTGCCAGCAGCTTCGCGGCCGCCTCCTACAATGAGCAGTTCTTC

D: -
V: TRBV10-3
J: TRBJ2-5
size: -
CDR3: CAISSDTGGQETQYF
DNA: TGTGCCATCAGTTCTGATACTGGGGGGCAAGAGACCCAGTACTTC

D: -
V: TRBV19
J: TRBJ1-5
size: -
CDR3: CASSILAGANQPQHF
DNA: TGTGCCAGTAGTATTCTCGCAGGGGCTAATCAGCCCCAGCATTTT

D: -
V: TRBV9
J: TRBJ1-1
size: -
CDR3: CASSLGGSTEAFF
DNA: TGTGCCAGCAGCCTCGGGGGGAGCACTGAAGCTTTCTTT

D: -
V: TRBV3-1/TRBV3-2
J: TRBJ2-1
size: few
CDR3: CASSQDPTEPNEQFF
DNA: TGTGCCAGCAGCCAAGATCCCACGGAGCCTAATGAGCAGTTCTTC

D: TRBD1
V: TRBV24-1
J: TRBJ2-2
size: -
CDR3: CATSDPGQGGTGELFF
DNA: TGTGCCACCAGTGACCCGGGACAGGGTGGAACCGGGGAGCTGTTTTTT

D: -
V: TRBV12-5
J: TRBJ1-5
size: -
CDR3: CASGLVLQPQHF
DNA: TGTGCTAGTGGTTTGGTACTTCAGCCCCAGCATTTT

D: -
V: TRBV10-1
J: TRBJ1-5
size: once
CDR3: CASKAPCANQPQHF
DNA: TGCGCCAGCAAAGCCCCATGTGCCAATCAGCCCCAGCATTTT

D: -
V: TRBV28
J: TRBJ2-7
size: few
CDR3: CASSTQGLVYEQYF
DNA: TGTGCCAGCAGCACGCAGGGGCTAGTCTACGAGCAGTACTTC

D: -
V: TRBV7-2
J: TRBJ2-3
size: -
CDR3: CASSLTSHTQYF
DNA: TGTGCCAGCAGCTTAACTAGCCATACGCAGTATTTT

D: -
V: TRBV28
J: TRBJ2-2
size: -
CDR3: CASSWAGTGELFF
DNA: TGTGCCAGCAGCTGGGCTGGCACCGGGGAGCTGTTTTTT

D: TRBD2
V: TRBV24-1
J: TRBJ2-1
size: -
CDR3: CATSDTRGGSGSASSYNEQFF
DNA: TGTGCCACCAGTGATACCCGGGGGGGTAGCGGGAGCGCAAGCTCCTACAATGAGCAGTTCTTC

D: TRBD2
V: TRBV7-3
J: TRBJ2-1
size: once
CDR3: CASSLELAEYNEQFF
DNA: TGTGCCAGCAGCTTAGAACTAGCGGAATACAATGAGCAGTTCTTC

D: TRBD2
V: TRBV19
J: TRBJ2-2
size: -
CDR3: CASSIGLAVNTGELFF
DNA: TGTGCCAGTAGTATAGGGCTAGCGGTGAACACCGGGGAGCTGTTTTTT

D: -
V: TRBV29-1
J: TRBJ1-3
size: -
CDR3: CSVDGAADSGNTIYF
DNA: TGCAGCGTTGATGGGGCTGCTGACTCTGGAAACACCATATATTTT

D: -
V: TRBV15
J: TRBJ1-1
size: -
CDR3: CATSRDTSEAFF
DNA: TGTGCCACCAGCAGAGATACCAGTGAAGCTTTCTTT

D: -
V: TRBV11-2
J: TRBJ2-1
size: -
CDR3: CASSHRVEMGTNEQFF
DNA: TGTGCCAGCAGCCACAGGGTGGAGATGGGGACCAATGAGCAGTTCTTC

D: TRBD1
V: TRBV24-1
J: TRBJ1-2
size: -
CDR3: CATSRDRAYGYTF
DNA: TGTGCCACCAGTCGGGACAGGGCCTATGGCTACACCTTC

D: -
V: TRBV6-5
J: TRBJ1-2
size: -
CDR3: CASSYSRAGRNGYTF
DNA: TGTGCCAGCAGTTACTCTCGGGCAGGGCGGAATGGCTACACCTTC

D: -
V: TRBV6-5
J: TRBJ1-6
size: once
CDR3: CASKIREGSPLHF
DNA: TGTGCCAGCAAAATTCGTGAGGGTTCACCCCTCCACTTT

D: -
V: TRBV5-1
J: TRBJ2-2
size: -
CDR3: CASSRGSLVNTGELFF
DNA: TGCGCCAGCAGCAGGGGTTCACTTGTCAACACCGGGGAGCTGTTTTTT